The following is a TCR beta chain sequence with its context. The sample comes from a study of blood T cell repertoires in COVID-19. Study background: Sites across the United States, Italy and Spain contributed samples from acute and convalescent COVID-19. T cells, B-cell-depleted T cells, or PBMCs supplied cDNA or gDNA.

Under the authors' procedure: Quantification of nucleated cells was approximated via reference gene primer amplification. TCRdb's copy holds only in-frame clones and misses some; the assay was immunoSEQ multiplex PCR. V and J calls and clone size are those listed in that table; D and trimming were worked out from the DNA. The sample carries 200,000 to 250,000 clones, 84% recorded once. The CDR3 is made up of 12 amino acids. V was shortened by 2 bases and J by 3 bases, with 5 bases between the two germline ends. Looked up from germline, CDR1 is SGHRS and CDR2 is YFSETQ. The chain carries TRBV5-1 and TRBJ2-5, with D perhaps matching TRBD1 (5 bases). This TCR derives from a woman aged 50 to 65 with active or convalescent COVID-19. The sequenced sample consisted of peripheral blood. CDR3 nucleotide sequence: TGCGCCAGCAGCTTAGGGGAAGAGACCCAGTACTTC. It encodes CASSLGEETQYF.